Listed here are 28 T cell receptor beta chains from one sample, sequenced in a study of blood T cell repertoires in COVID-19. Produced via immunoSEQ multiplex PCR; TCRdb's table is partial and in-frame only. The data contain 200,000 to 250,000 clones, 65% to 85% of them singletons. Sample: peripheral blood. These receptors were taken from a woman older than 75 with acute or convalescent COVID-19.

This rearrangement joins TRBV18 to TRBJ2-5, with a possible D match to TRBD2 (5 bases). V dropped 6 bases and J dropped 0 bases, with 14 bases sitting between them. Germline CDR1 reads KGHSH; CDR2 reads LQKENI. The CDR3 is 15 residues long. The CDR3 sequence is CASSPGGRHQETQYF. DNA for the CDR3: TGTGCCAGCTCGCCTGGAGGCAGGCACCAAGAGACCCAGTACTTC.

This clone showed up just once. The rearrangement joins TRBV19 to TRBJ1-2, with unresolved D. This CDR3 region has 15 residues. Germline assignment: CDR1 LNHDA and CDR2 SQIVND (reference sequence). V was shortened by 1 base and J by 4 bases, with 13 bases between the two germline ends. The CDR3: CASSIGESLAYGYTF. CDR3 DNA sequence: TGTGCCAGTAGTATAGGGGAGAGCCTGGCCTATGGCTACACCTTC.

The chain couples TRBV9 to TRBJ2-3, with D maybe TRBD2 (6 bases). V lost 5 bases to trimming and J lost 6 bases, with 16 bases between them. The CDR3 consists of 14 residues. In germline, CDR1 is SGDLS, CDR2 YYNGEE. In nucleotides, the CDR3 is TGTGCCAGCAGACCGCGGGACCCGGGGGATACGCAGTATTTT. Translated, it gives CASRPRDPGDTQYF.

This clone turned up a few times. The chain recombines TRBV7-9 with TRBJ1-1, with D hard to call. Germline-derived CDR1 and CDR2 are SEHNR and FQNEAQ (reference sequence). CDR3 length: 12 residues. V was pared by 5 bases and J by 2 bases, with 6 bases between. This chain's CDR3 is CASSTRNTEAFF. In DNA form, the CDR3 reads TGTGCCAGCAGCACAAGAAACACTGAAGCTTTCTTT. The variable domain in full, completed from reference TRBV7-9 and TRBJ1-1, reads DTGVSQNPRHKITKRGQNVTFRCDPISEHNRLYWYRQTLGQGPEFLTYFQNEAQLEKSRLLSDRFSAERPKGSFSTLEIQRTEQGDSAMYLCASSTRNTEAFFGQGTRLTVV.

The rearrangement links TRBV2 to TRBJ1-1; 7 nucleotides line up with TRBD1. Germline CDR1 reads SNHLY; CDR2 reads FYNNEI. This CDR3 has 15 amino acids. V was clipped by 6 bases and J by 4 bases; unmatched bases: 11. CDR3 bases: TGTGCCAGCAGGGAGCGGACAGGCGCTACCACTGAAGCTTTCTTT. Protein: CASRERTGATTEAFF.

The chain links TRBV7-3 to TRBJ1-5; D gene ambiguous. CDR1 SGHTA and CDR2 FQGTGA come from the germline V gene. The CDR3 has 14 amino acids. Trimming stripped 2 bases from V and 4 bases from J, with 9 bases between. CDR3 nucleotides: TGTGCCAGCAGCTTATCAGGAGGGAATCAGCCCCAGCATTTT. Encoded protein: CASSLSGGNQPQHF.

The CDR3 region has the DNA TGCGCCAGTTTTTCCGTGGACAGGGGAACAGATACGCAGTATTTT. It yields the protein CASFSVDRGTDTQYF. The chain is built from TRBV5-1 and TRBJ2-3; 9 bases agree with TRBD1. CDR3 length equals 15 residues. From germline, CDR1 is SGHRS and CDR2 YFSETQ. V dropped 8 bases and J dropped 3; count of bases not matched to a gene: 10. The complete variable domain, with remaining parts taken from reference TRBV5-1 and TRBJ2-3, reads KAGVTQTPRYLIKTRGQQVTLSCSPISGHRSVSWYQQTPGQGLQFLFEYFSETQRNKGNFPGRFSGRQFSNSRSEMNVSTLELGDSALYLCASFSVDRGTDTQYFGPGTRLTVL.

The V gene is TRBV4-1, the J gene TRBJ2-2; D perhaps matches TRBD1 (5 bases). Trimming removed 1 base at V and 5 bases at J, with 17 bases between. CDR3 length: 17 residues. CDR1 and CDR2 from the germline V gene are MGHRA and YSYEKL. The CDR3 loop reads CASSQVEKGARTGELFF. The CDR3 DNA follows: TGCGCCAGCAGCCAAGTTGAGAAAGGGGCGAGGACCGGGGAGCTGTTTTTT.

The CDR3 nucleotides are TGCGCCAGCAGCCCGCTAATAGAGGATACGCAGTATTTT. This sequence encodes CASSPLIEDTQYF. The chain has TRBV5-1 and TRBJ2-3, with D hard to call. CDR1 SGHRS and CDR2 YFSETQ come from the germline V gene. Trimming took off 4 bases at V and 6 bases at J, with 12 bases between the two ends. The CDR3 has 13 amino acids. Based on the CDR3 plus reference TRBV5-1 and TRBJ2-3, the full variable domain is KAGVTQTPRYLIKTRGQQVTLSCSPISGHRSVSWYQQTPGQGLQFLFEYFSETQRNKGNFPGRFSGRQFSNSRSEMNVSTLELGDSALYLCASSPLIEDTQYFGPGTRLTVL.

The chain has TRBV29-1 and TRBJ2-5; 10 bases align to TRBD1. The germline V gene encodes CDR1 SQVTM and CDR2 ANQGSEA. V shed 2 bases, J shed 5 bases, and the junction held 5 bases outside the gene matches. The CDR3 consists of 14 residues. Here the CDR3 reads CSVEPTGGGETQYF. The CDR3 nucleotides are TGCAGCGTTGAACCGACAGGGGGCGGGGAGACCCAGTACTTC.

V usage is TRBV5-6 and J usage is TRBJ1-2; 10 nucleotides match TRBD1. The V segment lost 4 bases and the J segment 0 bases; nucleotides outside the gene matches: 9. Germline-derived CDR1 and CDR2 are SGHDT and YYEEEE. This CDR3 spans 17 amino acids. CDR3 DNA sequence: TGTGCCAGCAGCCACGGGACAGGGGCGATAGCTAACTATGGCTACACCTTC. Translation: CASSHGTGAIANYGYTF.

Notes on this clone: Other nucleotide sequences from this sample produce the same CDR3. The chain is built from TRBV5-1 and TRBJ1-2, with TRBD1 matching over 7 bases. V lost 0 bases, J lost 4 bases, and 0 bases stayed unmatched. The germline V gene has CDR1 SGHRS and CDR2 YFSETQ. This CDR3 region has 13 residues. CDR3 nucleotides: TGCGCCAGCAGCTTGGACAGGGGCTATGGCTACACCTTC. It yields the protein CASSLDRGYGYTF.

This chain uses TRBV6-5 with TRBJ1-2, with 8 bases aligning to TRBD1. J lost 4 bases, V lost 6 bases, and 4 bases had no gene match. There are 13 residues in the CDR3. Germline CDR1 is MNHEY and CDR2 is SVGAGI. CDR3 in amino acids: CASSPDRAYGYTF. The CDR3 DNA sequence: TGTGCCAGCAGCCCGGACAGGGCCTATGGCTACACCTTC.

On this clone: This specimen includes other DNA sequences encoding the same CDR3. V and J are TRBV18 and TRBJ2-3; D is perhaps TRBD2 (7 bases). V was trimmed by 0 bases and J by 1 base, leaving 11 bases between them. CDR1 and CDR2 (germline): KGHSH, LQKENI. This CDR3 comprises 16 residues. CDR3 amino acids: CASSPPTGGGTDTQYF. Here the CDR3 DNA reads TGTGCCAGCTCACCACCCACGGGGGGCGGCACAGATACGCAGTATTTT.

There are a few counts of this clone. This chain joins TRBV28 and TRBJ1-5; possibly TRBD1 for D (6 bases). Looked up from germline, CDR1 is MDHEN and CDR2 is SYDVKM. The CDR3 spans 15 residues. V shed 5 bases and J shed 6 bases, with 17 bases lying between them. CDR3 nucleotide sequence: TGTGCCAGCAGTCCGGGGGGGACATCGGCTCAGCCCCAGCATTTT. This translates into CASSPGGTSAQPQHF.

The chain has TRBV6-5 and TRBJ1-5; D perhaps matches TRBD1 (6 bases). The CDR3 consists of 15 residues. With 6 bases removed from V and 0 bases from J, the gap between germline ends came to 12 bases. CDR1 is MNHEY and CDR2 is SVGAGI in the germline V gene. The CDR3: CASRPQGYSNQPQHF. The CDR3 DNA reads as TGTGCCAGCAGACCTCAGGGGTATAGCAATCAGCCCCAGCATTTT.

This sequence joins TRBV10-3 and TRBJ2-7; the match to TRBD2 covers 8 bases. This CDR3 contains 14 residues. Germline lookup yields CDR1 ENHRY and CDR2 SYGVKD. Germline trimming cut 0 bases from V and 4 bases from J; bases unmatched to any gene: 2. The CDR3: CAISESGGRYEQYF. The CDR3, as DNA: TGTGCCATCAGTGAGTCGGGCGGGAGGTACGAGCAGTACTTC.

The gene calls are TRBV15 and TRBJ2-3; 8 bases agree with TRBD1. CDR3 size: 15 residues. The ends lost 2 bases at V and 4 bases at J; junction bases unmatched: 5. CDR1 is LNHNV and CDR2 is YYDKDF in the germline V gene (reference sequence). The DNA of the CDR3 is TGTGCCACCAGCAGACCGGGACAGGAGGCAGATACGCAGTATTTT. The encoded protein is CATSRPGQEADTQYF.

A note on this clone: At the DNA level, this CDR3 is encoded by other sequences in the same sample as well. The chain recombines TRBV7-9 with TRBJ1-6; D gene ambiguous. Germline CDR1 and CDR2: SEHNR and FQNEAQ (reference sequence). With 1 base removed from V and 7 bases from J, the gap between germline ends came to 11 bases. The CDR3 runs to 15 residues. The CDR3 is CASSLEDGRNSPLHF. The DNA for the CDR3 is TGTGCCAGCAGCTTAGAAGACGGGAGGAATTCACCCCTCCACTTT.

The chain links TRBV6-6 to TRBJ2-1; 8 positions agree with TRBD1. The CDR3 is 16 amino acids. With V trimmed by 7 bases and J by 0 bases, 8 bases remained unmatched. From germline, CDR1 is MNHNY and CDR2 SVGAGI (reference sequence). As DNA, the CDR3 is TGTGCCAGCACCAGGGGGCGGGCGAGCTCCTACAATGAGCAGTTCTTC. Translation: CASTRGRASSYNEQFF.

The chain has TRBV2 and TRBJ2-3; TRBD2 matches 11 bases. In germline, CDR1 is SNHLY, CDR2 FYNNEI. J lost 5 bases, V lost 6 bases, and 4 bases had no gene match. This CDR3 has 14 residues. In DNA, the CDR3 is TGTGCCAGCAGGCTTGGACTAGCGGGAGATACGCAGTATTTT. This codes for CASRLGLAGDTQYF. The variable domain in full, with the rest retrieved from reference TRBV2 and TRBJ2-3, is EPEVTQTPSHQVTQMGQEVILRCVPISNHLYFYWYRQILGQKVEFLVSFYNNEISEKSEIFDDQFSVERPDGSNFTLKIRSTKLEDSAMYFCASRLGLAGDTQYFGPGTRLTVL.

The J gene is TRBJ2-3, the V gene TRBV5-4; a possible D gene is TRBD1 (6 bases). Germline CDR1 is SGHNT and CDR2 is YYREEE (reference sequence). The CDR3 is 13 residues long. V was cut by 3 bases and J by 5 bases, with 10 bases left in between. The CDR3 sequence is CASSSDRVDTQYF. The CDR3 region has the DNA TGTGCCAGCAGCTCGGACAGAGTAGATACGCAGTATTTT. Full variable domain (remainder filled in from reference TRBV5-4 and TRBJ2-3): ETGVTQSPTHLIKTRGQQVTLRCSSQSGHNTVSWYQQALGQGPQFIFQYYREEENGRGNFPPRFSGLQFPNYSSELNVNALELDDSALYLCASSSDRVDTQYFGPGTRLTVL.

This chain links TRBV14 with TRBJ1-5; weak D call: TRBD1 (6 bases). The CDR3 runs 13 residues. In germline, CDR1 is SGHDN, CDR2 FVKESK. V shed 6 bases and J shed 9 bases, with 15 bases lying between them. In DNA, the CDR3 is TGTGCCAGCAGACAGGGATCCGCGGGGCCCCAGCATTTT. This encodes CASRQGSAGPQHF.

The V and J genes are TRBV5-1 and TRBJ2-7, with D possibly TRBD1 on 5 matching bases. Per the germline V gene, CDR1 is SGHRS and CDR2 is YFSETQ. Deletions cut 5 bases from V and 2 bases from J, with 14 bases between. The CDR3 contains 14 residues. The CDR3 bases are TGCGCCAGCAGAGGGGCGTCTGTACCCTACGAGCAGTACTTC. Its translation: CASRGASVPYEQYF. Variable domain in full (rest from reference TRBV5-1 and TRBJ2-7): KAGVTQTPRYLIKTRGQQVTLSCSPISGHRSVSWYQQTPGQGLQFLFEYFSETQRNKGNFPGRFSGRQFSNSRSEMNVSTLELGDSALYLCASRGASVPYEQYFGPGTRLTVT.

This clone has more than one count but fewer than ten. The chain links TRBV2 to TRBJ2-7; 9 nucleotides line up with TRBD2. Germline lookup yields CDR1 SNHLY and CDR2 FYNNEI. V was clipped by 3 bases and J by 4 bases; unmatched bases: 7. The CDR3 length is 15 residues. Here the CDR3 DNA reads TGTGCCAGCAGTGAGTCGGGCGGGAGGGCGTACGAGCAGTACTTC. Its protein product is CASSESGGRAYEQYF.

V and J are TRBV7-9 and TRBJ1-5; 8 positions match TRBD1. The germline V gene encodes CDR1 SEHNR and CDR2 FQNEAQ (reference sequence). This CDR3 region has 16 residues. The ends lost 5 bases at V and 6 bases at J; junction bases unmatched: 12. In DNA, the CDR3 is TGTGCCAGCAGCCCGACCCGGGCAGGGGGCGGTCAGCCCCAGCATTTT. This encodes CASSPTRAGGGQPQHF.

This chain connects TRBV4-3 to TRBJ2-5; D remains ambiguous. Trimming took off 4 bases at V and 1 base at J, with 7 bases between the two ends. Germline-derived CDR1 and CDR2 are LGHNA and YSLEER. This CDR3 has 13 amino acids. The CDR3 coding sequence is TGCGCCAGCAGCCTATCACTCCAAGAGACCCAGTACTTC. It encodes CASSLSLQETQYF.

This clone has a single count. The CDR3: CASSLSGQGAYEQYF. CDR3 bases: TGTGCCAGCAGCTTATCGGGACAGGGGGCATACGAGCAGTACTTC. V gene TRBV7-9 combines with J gene TRBJ2-7; TRBD1 matches 12 bases. J gave up 4 bases and V 2 bases, and 3 bases lay outside the gene matches. Germline CDR1 and CDR2: SEHNR and FQNEAQ (reference sequence). The CDR3 consists of 15 residues.